This entry lists 21 T cell receptor beta chains sequenced from one sample in a study of radiotherapy plus CTLA-4 blockade in lung cancer. Sequencing was performed with immunoSEQ multiplex PCR; in TCRdb, only in-frame clones are kept and a portion is missing. The data show about 88,000 clones, more than 70% seen once. Here the sequenced sample was peripheral blood, taken from a patient treated with radiotherapy plus ipilimumab. These receptors originate from a human donor with non-small cell lung cancer that progressed on radiotherapy plus ipilimumab.

This clone was detected only a few times. The CDR3 DNA follows: TGCGCCAGCATGAGGACAGCTCCGTTCTCTGGGGCCAACGTCCTGACTTTC. Its protein product is CASMRTAPFSGANVLTF. The chain employs TRBV4-1 and TRBJ2-6; tentatively, D is TRBD1 (6 bases). Trimming removed 7 bases at V and 0 bases at J, with 16 bases between. The length of the CDR3 is 17 residues. CDR1 and CDR2 (germline): MGHRA, YSYEKL.

The chain uses TRBV5-1 and TRBJ2-5; D gene ambiguous. The CDR3 covers 15 residues. Germline CDR1 and CDR2: SGHRS and YFSETQ. V lost 2 bases, J lost 5 bases, and 16 bases lay in between. In DNA form, the CDR3 reads TGCGCCAGCAGCTTATCGGTCCAGGCCTTGGAGACCCAGTACTTC. Protein: CASSLSVQALETQYF.

V and J are TRBV2 and TRBJ1-2; D call uncertain. CDR3 size: 13 residues. Germline lookup yields CDR1 SNHLY and CDR2 FYNNEI. V was cut by 0 bases and J by 8 bases, with 10 bases left in between. CDR3 residues: CASSEAYTQGYTF. CDR3 DNA sequence: TGTGCCAGCAGTGAAGCATATACTCAAGGCTACACCTTC.

The rearrangement uses TRBV7-9 and TRBJ2-2; TRBD1 aligns across 8 bases. The CDR3 covers 16 residues. Losses at the gene ends were 4 bases for V and 6 bases for J; bases not matched to a gene: 10. Germline V gives CDR1 SEHNR, CDR2 FQNEAQ (reference sequence). The CDR3 spells CASSSTYDRGAGELFF. The CDR3 region has the DNA TGTGCCAGCAGCTCCACATATGACAGGGGAGCCGGGGAGCTGTTTTTT. Complete variable domain (other parts from reference TRBV7-9 and TRBJ2-2): DTGVSQNPRHKITKRGQNVTFRCDPISEHNRLYWYRQTLGQGPEFLTYFQNEAQLEKSRLLSDRFSAERPKGSFSTLEIQRTEQGDSAMYLCASSSTYDRGAGELFFGEGSRLTVL.

This clone was seen a single time. The chain recombines TRBV28 with TRBJ2-5, with D maybe TRBD1 (5 bases). Germline CDR1 and CDR2: MDHEN and SYDVKM. Trimming cost V 3 bases and J 7 bases, with 6 bases left between them. This CDR3 comprises 11 residues. CDR3 residues: CASSFRGTQYF. The CDR3 DNA follows: TGTGCCAGCAGTTTTAGGGGGACCCAGTACTTC.

The V and J genes are TRBV19 and TRBJ1-5; the match to TRBD1 covers 11 bases. Looked up from germline, CDR1 is LNHDA and CDR2 is SQIVND (reference sequence). V lost 5 bases, J lost 7 bases, and 10 bases stayed unmatched. This CDR3 is built from 16 residues. In nucleotides, the CDR3 is TGTGCCAGTAGTCCCCGGACAGGGGGCGCGGGCCAGCCCCAGCATTTT. It encodes CASSPRTGGAGQPQHF. Full variable domain (missing parts from reference TRBV19 and TRBJ1-5): DGGITQSPKYLFRKEGQNVTLSCEQNLNHDAMYWYRQDPGQGLRLIYYSQIVNDFQKGDIAEGYSVSREKKESFPLTVTSAQKNPTAFYLCASSPRTGGAGQPQHFGDGTRLSIL.

This clone was counted ten times or more. The CDR3 nucleotides are TGCGCCAGCAGCCAAGATTCGAGTCTGGGAGAGACCCAGTACTTC. This sequence encodes CASSQDSSLGETQYF. The chain uses TRBV4-3 and TRBJ2-5; D not certain. This CDR3 is 15 amino acids long. Per germline, CDR1 LGHNA and CDR2 YSLEER. With 0 bases removed from V and 4 bases from J, the gap between germline ends came to 12 bases.

The V and J genes are TRBV29-1 and TRBJ1-3, with TRBD1 identical over 7 bases. CDR3 length: 13 amino acids. The junction had 7 bases not matched to a gene; V was cut back by 7 bases and J by 4 bases. CDR1 is SQVTM and CDR2 is ANQGSEA in the germline V gene. Here the CDR3 DNA reads TGCAGCGCCCGGGACAGCGCCGGAAACACCATATATTTT. Translated, it gives CSARDSAGNTIYF. Combining the CDR3 with reference TRBV29-1 and TRBJ1-3 gives the whole variable domain SAVISQKPSRDICQRGTSLTIQCQVDSQVTMMFWYRQQPGQSLTLIATANQGSEATYESGFVIDKFPISRPNLTFSTLTVSNMSPEDSSIYLCSARDSAGNTIYFGEGSWLTVV.

This clone was detected a few times. The chain couples TRBV13 to TRBJ2-2; D might be TRBD2 (6 bases). Germline-derived CDR1 and CDR2 are PRHDT and FYEKMQ (reference sequence). The V gene lost 5 bases and the J gene lost 1 base, with 17 bases spanning the gap. The CDR3 has 17 residues. The CDR3 is CASSTFGGGENTGELFF. The CDR3 coding sequence is TGTGCCAGCAGCACTTTCGGGGGTGGAGAGAACACCGGGGAGCTGTTTTTT.

The chain uses TRBV28 and TRBJ2-7; 10 bases are shared with TRBD1. Germline CDR1 and CDR2: MDHEN and SYDVKM. The CDR3 extends over 24 amino acids. With V trimmed by 1 base and J by 4 bases, 31 bases remained unmatched. As DNA, the CDR3 is TGTGCCAGCAGTTTATCCAGTGGCTTTTTCCCTCCGGGGGGACAGGGGTTGGGACCATACGAGCAGTACTTC. Protein sequence: CASSLSSGFFPPGGQGLGPYEQYF.

The chain has TRBV9 and TRBJ1-1, with D possibly TRBD1 on 5 matching bases. Germline V gives CDR1 SGDLS, CDR2 YYNGEE. V was pared by 2 bases and J by 2 bases, with 7 bases between. CDR3 size: 13 residues. CDR3 loop: CASSVGPNTEAFF. In DNA, the CDR3 is TGTGCCAGCAGCGTGGGACCCAACACTGAAGCTTTCTTT.

The rearrangement uses TRBV5-1 and TRBJ2-5; 12 nucleotides align to TRBD1. Germline V gives CDR1 SGHRS, CDR2 YFSETQ. The trim removed 3 bases at V and 7 bases at J, leaving 7 bases unmatched. The CDR3 extends over 15 amino acids. CDR3 sequence reads: CASSSGTGGFGTQYF. The CDR3 DNA is TGCGCCAGCAGCTCGGGGACAGGGGGCTTTGGGACCCAGTACTTC.

V usage is TRBV28 and J usage is TRBJ2-7, with D perhaps TRBD1 (6 bases). Germline V gene lookup returns CDR1 MDHEN and CDR2 SYDVKM. V lost 5 bases, J lost 2 bases, and 10 bases lay in between. This CDR3 contains 13 residues. This chain's CDR3 is CASSAGQTYEQYF. The CDR3 bases are TGTGCCAGCAGTGCTGGACAGACCTACGAGCAGTACTTC. Full variable domain (rest looked up from reference TRBV28 and TRBJ2-7): DVKVTQSSRYLVKRTGEKVFLECVQDMDHENMFWYRQDPGLGLRLIYFSYDVKMKEKGDIPEGYSVSREKKERFSLILESASTNQTSMYLCASSAGQTYEQYFGPGTRLTVT.

The rearrangement uses TRBV19 and TRBJ2-1; no clear D. The length of the CDR3 is 13 residues. CDR1 LNHDA and CDR2 SQIVND come from the germline V gene (reference sequence). V was cut by 3 bases and J by 5 bases, with 8 bases left in between. CDR3 protein: CASSINTNNEQFF. The CDR3 region has the DNA TGTGCCAGTAGTATCAACACTAACAATGAGCAGTTCTTC.

V is TRBV19 and J is TRBJ1-2; 10 bases are shared with TRBD1. J lost 7 bases, V lost 5 bases, and 10 bases had no gene match. This CDR3 is built from 15 residues. The germline gives CDR1 LNHDA, CDR2 SQIVND (reference sequence). For the CDR3, the DNA is TGTGCCAGTAGTTCCCCGGACAGGGGGGGGATTGGCTACACCTTC. Amino acid sequence: CASSSPDRGGIGYTF.

V and J are TRBV5-6 and TRBJ2-2; D might be TRBD1 (5 bases). The CDR3 spans 16 residues. Germline V gene sequence: CDR1 SGHDT, CDR2 YYEEEE. V lost 5 bases and J 5 bases, leaving 19 bases between the germline ends. The CDR3: CASRRDLARATGELFF. DNA for the CDR3: TGTGCCAGCAGACGCGACCTGGCCAGGGCGACCGGGGAGCTGTTTTTT.

This chain uses TRBV4-1 with TRBJ2-7, with a tentative D call TRBD1 (7 bases). This CDR3 has 16 residues. Per the germline V gene, CDR1 is MGHRA and CDR2 is YSYEKL. V was shortened by 0 bases and J by 3 bases, with 15 bases between the two germline ends. The CDR3 nucleotides read TGCGCCAGCAGCCAAGATCGGGCAGGGGGGAGCTACGAGCAGTACTTC. Protein: CASSQDRAGGSYEQYF.

The genes are TRBV4-3 and TRBJ1-2; TRBD1 is a possible D gene (6 bases). Trimming removed 4 bases at V and 3 bases at J, with 15 bases between. Looked up from germline, CDR1 is LGHNA and CDR2 is YSLEER. This CDR3 has 15 amino acids. CDR3 nucleotide sequence: TGCGCCAGCAGCCGGATAGGGGGTAGGGACTATGGCTACACCTTC. Translating it yields CASSRIGGRDYGYTF.

The chain employs TRBV16 and TRBJ1-3; tentative D call: TRBD1 (5 bases). Trimming stripped 0 bases from V and 0 bases from J, with 9 bases between. CDR1 is KGHSY and CDR2 is FQNENV in the germline V gene. The CDR3 is 16 amino acids. CDR3 amino acids: CASSQSYGGSGNTIYF. In nucleotides, the CDR3 is TGTGCCAGCAGCCAATCTTACGGGGGCTCTGGAAACACCATATATTTT.

The J gene is TRBJ2-7, the V gene TRBV28; D is ambiguous. The V gene's germline CDR1 is MDHEN and CDR2 SYDVKM. There are 16 residues in the CDR3. Trimming cost V 2 bases and J 0 bases, with 14 bases left between them. In DNA form, the CDR3 reads TGTGCCAGCAGTTTAGCGGCCAGTTCGAGCTCCTACGAGCAGTACTTC. Translation gives CASSLAASSSSYEQYF.

This chain links TRBV6-6 with TRBJ1-6, with no clear D. This CDR3 has 12 amino acids. V lost 9 bases, J lost 6 bases, and 9 bases lay in between. Germline CDR1 is MNHNY and CDR2 is SVGAGI (reference sequence). CDR3 region: CASSTFNSPLHF. CDR3 in DNA: TGTGCCAGTTCCACCTTTAATTCACCCCTCCACTTT.